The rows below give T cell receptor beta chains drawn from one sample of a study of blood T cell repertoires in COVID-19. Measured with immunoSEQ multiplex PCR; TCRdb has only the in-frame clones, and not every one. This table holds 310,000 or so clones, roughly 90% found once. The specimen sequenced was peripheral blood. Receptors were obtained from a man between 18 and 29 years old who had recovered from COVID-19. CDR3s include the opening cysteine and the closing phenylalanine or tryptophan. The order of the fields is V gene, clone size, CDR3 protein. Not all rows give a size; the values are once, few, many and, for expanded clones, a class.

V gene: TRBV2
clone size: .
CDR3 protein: CASRGAGGTNEKLFF

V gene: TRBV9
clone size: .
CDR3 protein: CASSVEAHGAGNYGYTF

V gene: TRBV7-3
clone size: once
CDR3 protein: CASSLRGPNTEAFF

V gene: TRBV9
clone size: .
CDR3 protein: CASTDSGGAKNEQFF

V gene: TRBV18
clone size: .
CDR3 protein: CASSPGVGGSNQPQHF

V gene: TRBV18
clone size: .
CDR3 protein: CASCGGTSSNTQYF

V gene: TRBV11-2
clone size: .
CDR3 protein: CASSLSQGINEKLFF

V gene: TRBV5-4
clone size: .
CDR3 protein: CASSLRPGIVGGELFF

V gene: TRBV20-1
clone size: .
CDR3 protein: CSAQLGTQYF

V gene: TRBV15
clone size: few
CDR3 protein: CATRIGAYNSPLHF

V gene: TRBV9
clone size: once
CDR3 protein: CASSVGGTSGSFYTGELFF

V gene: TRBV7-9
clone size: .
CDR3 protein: CASSSTGGLNEQYF

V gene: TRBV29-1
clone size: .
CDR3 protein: CSVEIRGWTDTQYF

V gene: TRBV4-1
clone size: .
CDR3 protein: CASSQEQRPGGSPLHF

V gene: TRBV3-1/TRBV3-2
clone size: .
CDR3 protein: CASSQEERGAGTDTQYF

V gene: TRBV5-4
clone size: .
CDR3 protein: CASSIGPTYEQYF

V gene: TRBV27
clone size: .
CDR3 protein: CASSPQGGGEQFF

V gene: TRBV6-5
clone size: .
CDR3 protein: CASSYTSRGPEAFF

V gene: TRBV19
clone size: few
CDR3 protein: CASRKTGDLQETQYF

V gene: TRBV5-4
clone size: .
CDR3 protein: CASSASSDRGSYEQYF

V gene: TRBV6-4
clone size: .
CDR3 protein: CVLQRQRSNNEQFF

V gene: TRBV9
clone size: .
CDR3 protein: CASSGRGGTIYF

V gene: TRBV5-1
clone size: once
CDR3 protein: CASSFDYAGYNEQFF

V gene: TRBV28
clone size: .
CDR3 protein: CASSFTSPGTDTQYF

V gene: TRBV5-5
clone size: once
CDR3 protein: CASSLAQEADTQYF

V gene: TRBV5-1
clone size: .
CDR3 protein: CASSFGTGGWEQYF

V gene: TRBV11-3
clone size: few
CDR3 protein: CASSPGLAGVFNEQFF

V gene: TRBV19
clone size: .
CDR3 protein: CASSIARQGARETQYF

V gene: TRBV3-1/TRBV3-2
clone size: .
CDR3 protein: CASSQESGNTEAFF